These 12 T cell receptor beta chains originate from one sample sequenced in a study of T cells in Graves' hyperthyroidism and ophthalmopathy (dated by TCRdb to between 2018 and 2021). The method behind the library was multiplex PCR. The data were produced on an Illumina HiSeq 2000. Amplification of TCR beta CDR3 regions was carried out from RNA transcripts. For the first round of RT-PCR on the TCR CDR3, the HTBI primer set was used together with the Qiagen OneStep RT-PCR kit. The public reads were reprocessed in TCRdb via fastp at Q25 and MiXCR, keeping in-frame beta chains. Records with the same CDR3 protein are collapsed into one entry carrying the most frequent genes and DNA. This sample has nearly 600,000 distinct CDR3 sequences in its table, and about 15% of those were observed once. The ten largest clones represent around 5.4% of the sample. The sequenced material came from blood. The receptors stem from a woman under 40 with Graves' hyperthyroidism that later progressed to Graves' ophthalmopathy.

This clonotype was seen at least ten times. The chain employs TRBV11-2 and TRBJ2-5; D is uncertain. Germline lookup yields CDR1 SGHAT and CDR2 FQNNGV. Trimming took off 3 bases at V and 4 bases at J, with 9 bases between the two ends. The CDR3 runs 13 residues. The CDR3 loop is CASSFEVGETQYF. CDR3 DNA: TGTGCCAGCAGCTTTGAGGTGGGAGAGACCCAGTACTTC.

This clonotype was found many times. This CDR3 reads CSARDITGLKGSQETQYF. CDR3 coding DNA: TGCAGTGCTAGAGATATTACAGGTCTAAAAGGGTCCCAAGAGACCCAGTACTTC. The chain carries TRBV20-1 and TRBJ2-5, with D possibly matching TRBD1 (5 bases). V dropped 0 bases and J dropped 1 base, with 21 bases sitting between them. The CDR3 has 18 residues. In germline, CDR1 is DFQATT, CDR2 SNEGSKA (reference sequence).

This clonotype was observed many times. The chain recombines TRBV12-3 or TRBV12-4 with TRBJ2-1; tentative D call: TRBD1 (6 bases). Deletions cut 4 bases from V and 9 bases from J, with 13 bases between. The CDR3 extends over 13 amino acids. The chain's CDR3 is CASSSSRGGEQFF. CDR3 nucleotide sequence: TGTGCCAGCAGTTCATCGAGAGGGGGTGAGCAGTTCTTC.

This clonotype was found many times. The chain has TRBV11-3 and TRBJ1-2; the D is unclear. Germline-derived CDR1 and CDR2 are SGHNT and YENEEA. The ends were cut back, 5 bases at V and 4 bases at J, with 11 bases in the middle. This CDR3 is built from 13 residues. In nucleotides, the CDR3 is TGTGCCAGCAGCGGAACAACGTTCTATGGCTACACCTTC. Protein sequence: CASSGTTFYGYTF.

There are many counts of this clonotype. CDR3 in DNA: TGTGCCAGCAGTTTCCGGGCAGGGGCTAATGAAAAACTGTTTTTT. This encodes CASSFRAGANEKLFF. The V gene is TRBV12-3 or TRBV12-4, the J gene TRBJ1-4, with D perhaps TRBD1 (6 bases). CDR3 length: 15 amino acids. The V end was cut by 3 bases, the J end by 3 bases, with 11 bases between.

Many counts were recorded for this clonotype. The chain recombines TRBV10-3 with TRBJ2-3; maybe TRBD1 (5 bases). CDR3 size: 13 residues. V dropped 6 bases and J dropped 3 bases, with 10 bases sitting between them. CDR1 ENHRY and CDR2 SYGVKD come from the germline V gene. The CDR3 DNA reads TGTGCCATCAGGGGGCAGGCAACAGATACGCAGTATTTT. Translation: CAIRGQATDTQYF.

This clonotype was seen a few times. The CDR3, as DNA: TGCGCCAGCAGCCAAGATCTAGCGGACCTCTACAATGAGCAGTTCTTC. Translated, it gives CASSQDLADLYNEQFF. V usage is TRBV4-3 and J usage is TRBJ2-1, with 7 bases lining up with TRBD2. CDR1 LGHNA and CDR2 YSLEER come from the germline V gene. J was trimmed by 3 bases and V by 0 bases; bases with no gene match: 5. The CDR3 length is 16 residues.

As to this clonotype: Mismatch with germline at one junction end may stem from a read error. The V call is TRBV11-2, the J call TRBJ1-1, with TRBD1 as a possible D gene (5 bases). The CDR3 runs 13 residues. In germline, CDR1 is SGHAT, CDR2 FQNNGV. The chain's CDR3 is CVSSLATGTEAFF. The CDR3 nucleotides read TGTGTCAGCAGCTTAGCCACGGGGACTGAAGCTTTCTTC.

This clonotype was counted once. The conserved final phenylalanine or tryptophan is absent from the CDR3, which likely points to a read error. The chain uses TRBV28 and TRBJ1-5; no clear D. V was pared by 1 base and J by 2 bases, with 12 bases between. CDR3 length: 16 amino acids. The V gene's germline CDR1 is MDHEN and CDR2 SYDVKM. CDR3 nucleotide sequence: TGTGCCAGCAGTTTATTCGGGAGAGTCGGCAATCAGCCCCAGCATATT. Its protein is CASSLFGRVGNQPQHI.

CDR3 DNA: TGTGCCAGCAGTTTAGCCGGGGGGCATTCCGAGCAGTACTTC. Translated: CASSLAGGHSEQYF. The rearrangement uses TRBV12-3 or TRBV12-4 and TRBJ2-7; tentatively, D is TRBD2 (7 bases). The CDR3 length is 14 residues. Trimming removed 0 bases at V and 6 bases at J, with 12 bases between.

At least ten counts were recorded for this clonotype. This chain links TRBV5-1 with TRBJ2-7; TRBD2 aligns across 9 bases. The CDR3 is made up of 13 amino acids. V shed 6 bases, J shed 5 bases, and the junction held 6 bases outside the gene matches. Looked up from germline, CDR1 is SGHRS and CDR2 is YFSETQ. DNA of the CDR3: TGCGCCAGCATGCCTAGCGGGACGAACGAGCAGTACTTC. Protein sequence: CASMPSGTNEQYF.

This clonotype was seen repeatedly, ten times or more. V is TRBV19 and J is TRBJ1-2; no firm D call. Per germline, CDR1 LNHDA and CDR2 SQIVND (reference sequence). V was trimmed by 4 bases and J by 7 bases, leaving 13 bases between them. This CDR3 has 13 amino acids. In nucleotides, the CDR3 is TGTGCCAGTAGTAATGAAGGTCGTCGTGGCTACACCTTC. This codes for CASSNEGRRGYTF.